The 24 T cell receptor beta chains below come from one sample, sequenced in a study of blood T cell repertoires in COVID-19. Using immunoSEQ multiplex PCR, the repertoire was profiled, and TCRdb retains in-frame clones only, with some absent. The data contain under 100,000 clones, around 94% of them singletons. The sample was peripheral blood. The receptors come from a woman aged 55-70 years with active COVID-19.

The chain carries TRBV12-5 and TRBJ2-3; 9 nucleotides match TRBD2. CDR1 and CDR2 (germline): LGHNT, FRNRAP. The trim removed 6 bases at V and 1 base at J, leaving 5 bases unmatched. CDR3 size: 15 residues. In nucleotides, the CDR3 is TGTGCTAGTGGCCTGACTAGCGGTCGCACAGATACGCAGTATTTT. It encodes CASGLTSGRTDTQYF.

This sequence joins TRBV7-2 and TRBJ2-3, with a weak D call TRBD2 (5 bases). Trimming removed 3 bases at V and 2 bases at J, with 12 bases between. The V gene's germline CDR1 is SGHTA and CDR2 FQGNSA. The CDR3 is made up of 15 amino acids. DNA of the CDR3: TGTGCCAGCAGCTTTAGCGTAGGCCTCACAGATACGCAGTATTTT. Translating gives CASSFSVGLTDTQYF.

The chain employs TRBV27 and TRBJ1-2, with D possibly TRBD1 on 5 matching bases. V was trimmed by 5 bases and J by 8 bases, leaving 27 bases between them. Germline V gene data show CDR1 as MNHEY and CDR2 as SMNVEV (reference sequence). The CDR3 is 17 amino acids. Written as DNA, the CDR3 is TGTGCCAGCAGTACCCAGATCTCGGCAGGGAAAAAGGCCGGCTACACCTTC. Encoded protein: CASSTQISAGKKAGYTF.

J is TRBJ1-1 and V is TRBV7-2; no reliable D call. The CDR3 loop spans 15 amino acids. CDR1 and CDR2 from the germline V gene are SGHTA and FQGNSA. V was pared by 2 bases and J by 2 bases, with 12 bases between. DNA of the CDR3: TGTGCCAGCAGCTTATTCCCGCAGACTAACACTGAAGCTTTCTTT. Translating it yields CASSLFPQTNTEAFF.

The rearrangement links TRBV6-5 to TRBJ2-7; 9 bases are a match to TRBD1. With V trimmed by 7 bases and J by 7 bases, 8 bases remained unmatched. The germline V gene encodes CDR1 MNHEY and CDR2 SVGAGI. The CDR3 is made up of 13 amino acids. CDR3 loop: CASNNLGTGEQYF. The CDR3 DNA is TGTGCCAGCAATAACTTAGGGACAGGGGAGCAGTACTTC.

CDR3 loop: CASSSLEGQGANEQYF. The CDR3, as DNA: TGTGCCAGTAGTTCTTTGGAGGGACAGGGAGCCAACGAGCAGTACTTC. The chain combines TRBV19 with TRBJ2-7, with TRBD1 matching over 9 bases. The CDR3 consists of 16 residues. The germline V gene has CDR1 LNHDA and CDR2 SQIVND (reference sequence). Losses at the gene ends were 5 bases for V and 5 bases for J; bases not matched to a gene: 13.

This chain links TRBV27 with TRBJ2-7; 11 bases are shared with TRBD2. Germline V gene sequence: CDR1 MNHEY, CDR2 SMNVEV (reference sequence). V dropped 2 bases and J dropped 4; count of bases not matched to a gene: 4. The CDR3 spans 15 residues. In DNA, the CDR3 is TGTGCCAGCAGTTTAGCTAGCGGGAGGAATTACGAGCAGTACTTC. Translated: CASSLASGRNYEQYF.

The sample holds a few counts of this clone. This chain uses TRBV28 with TRBJ1-1; tentatively, D is TRBD1 (5 bases). Deletions cut 5 bases from V and 0 bases from J, with 16 bases between. The CDR3 sequence is 16 residues long. Per germline, CDR1 MDHEN and CDR2 SYDVKM. The CDR3 DNA follows: TGTGCCAGCAGTCCCGCCCAGGGCTCGATGAACACTGAAGCTTTCTTT. Translation: CASSPAQGSMNTEAFF.

The rearrangement links TRBV24-1 to TRBJ1-5, with D possibly being TRBD1 (6 bases). Trimming cost V 4 bases and J 7 bases, with 10 bases left between them. Germline V gene sequence: CDR1 KGHDR, CDR2 SFDVKD. The CDR3 is 13 residues long. The CDR3 nucleotides read TGTGCCACCAGTGAGGCAGGGGTCCAGCCCCAGCATTTT. Its protein is CATSEAGVQPQHF.

The chain is built from TRBV4-3 and TRBJ1-4; 9 positions match TRBD1. The CDR3 has 14 residues. Losses at the gene ends were 1 base for V and 6 bases for J; bases not matched to a gene: 0. CDR1 and CDR2 (germline): LGHNA, YSLEER. The CDR3 nucleotides are TGCGCCAGCAGCCAAGGGGACAGGGATGAAAAACTGTTTTTT. Its protein is CASSQGDRDEKLFF.

V gene TRBV2 combines with J gene TRBJ1-5, with D tentatively TRBD1 (5 bases). Trimming left V 2 bases short and J 0 bases short, with 17 bases between. Germline-derived CDR1 and CDR2 are SNHLY and FYNNEI. This CDR3 is 18 amino acids long. CDR3 nucleotides: TGTGCCAGCAGTGAATTTCTTCAGACAGTTTATAGCAATCAGCCCCAGCATTTT. Its protein is CASSEFLQTVYSNQPQHF.

This chain connects TRBV6-5 to TRBJ2-2; D is possibly TRBD2 (7 bases). The germline CDR1 and CDR2 sequences are MNHEY and SVGAGI. V was shortened by 6 bases and J by 4 bases, with 12 bases between the two germline ends. CDR3 length: 14 residues. Here the CDR3 DNA reads TGTGCCAGCAGAGGGGGGGGAGGCACCGGGGAGCTGTTTTTT. Translation gives CASRGGGGTGELFF.

This chain links TRBV14 with TRBJ2-7, with TRBD1 identical over 10 bases. Germline V gives CDR1 SGHDN, CDR2 FVKESK. This CDR3 contains 14 residues. Losses at the gene ends were 4 bases for V and 3 bases for J; bases not matched to a gene: 3. This CDR3 is CASSRRDRGYEQYF. CDR3 nucleotides: TGTGCCAGCAGCCGCCGGGACAGGGGCTACGAGCAGTACTTC.

The rearrangement uses TRBV5-1 and TRBJ2-1; TRBD2 matches 9 bases. The V gene's germline CDR1 is SGHRS and CDR2 YFSETQ. There are 16 residues in the CDR3. V lost 0 bases, J lost 9 bases, and 10 bases stayed unmatched. CDR3: CASSLAGAGGLSEQFF. The CDR3 nucleotides read TGCGCCAGCAGCTTGGCCGGAGCGGGAGGATTGAGTGAGCAGTTCTTC.

The chain links TRBV11-2 to TRBJ2-2, with a tentative D call TRBD2 (7 bases). The V gene lost 2 bases and the J gene lost 1 base, with 11 bases spanning the gap. CDR3 size: 16 residues. Germline CDR1 reads SGHAT; CDR2 reads FQNNGV. DNA for the CDR3: TGTGCCAGCAGCTTAAGGGGGGGAGTGAACACCGGGGAGCTGTTTTTT. It encodes CASSLRGGVNTGELFF.

V gene TRBV28 combines with J gene TRBJ1-4; perhaps TRBD1 as D (5 bases). This CDR3 is 14 amino acids long. The germline V gene encodes CDR1 MDHEN and CDR2 SYDVKM. V lost 6 bases and J lost 2, with 10 bases in between. The CDR3 region has the DNA TGTGCCAGCAGGGCTCCAGGGACTAATGAAAAACTGTTTTTT. Translated, it gives CASRAPGTNEKLFF.

This rearrangement joins TRBV28 to TRBJ2-2, with 8 bases fitting TRBD2. Germline V gives CDR1 MDHEN, CDR2 SYDVKM. V gave up 11 bases and J gave up 6 bases; unmatched junction bases: 11. The CDR3 extends over 14 amino acids. The chain's CDR3 is CALGSGRGAGELFF. The CDR3, as DNA: TGTGCCCTCGGAAGCGGGAGAGGCGCCGGGGAGCTGTTTTTT.

Worth noting for this clone: Other DNA sequences of this sample code for an identical CDR3. The rearrangement links TRBV30 to TRBJ2-2; TRBD2 matches 12 bases. This CDR3 has 13 residues. Germline V gene data show CDR1 as GTSNPN and CDR2 as SVGIG (reference sequence). Trimming removed 4 bases from V and 6 bases from J; junction bases left unmatched: 0. The CDR3 DNA reads as TGTGCCTGGACTAGCGGGGGGGCCGGGGAGCTGTTTTTT. Translation gives CAWTSGGAGELFF.

This chain joins TRBV10-3 and TRBJ1-1, with 8 bases fitting TRBD1. Germline loops: CDR1 ENHRY, CDR2 SYGVKD. V shed 6 bases, J shed 4 bases, and the junction held 10 bases outside the gene matches. There are 15 residues in the CDR3. CDR3 sequence: CAIRTTGVFSTEAFF. Written as DNA, the CDR3 is TGTGCCATCAGGACGACAGGGGTGTTCAGCACTGAAGCTTTCTTT.

The chain links TRBV3-1 (or the pseudogene TRBV3-2) to TRBJ2-4, with D perhaps TRBD2 (6 bases). Germline CDR1 reads LGHDT; CDR2 reads YNNKEL (reference sequence). The CDR3 is 16 residues long. Trimming stripped 6 bases from V and 0 bases from J, with 15 bases between. CDR3: CASSHGLSLAKNIQYF. The DNA of the CDR3 is TGTGCCAGCAGTCACGGACTAAGTCTAGCCAAAAACATTCAGTACTTC.

The rearrangement uses TRBV7-2 and TRBJ1-2; D uncertain. The germline V and J ends were trimmed by 2 bases and 5 bases, with 6 bases remaining between them. Germline loops: CDR1 SGHTA, CDR2 FQGNSA. This CDR3 spans 12 amino acids. DNA of the CDR3: TGTGCCAGCAGCTTATCTAGATATGGCTACACCTTC. This sequence encodes CASSLSRYGYTF.

V usage is TRBV19 and J usage is TRBJ1-1; D unclear. Trimming pared 4 bases from V and 0 bases from J, leaving 15 bases between. The V gene's germline CDR1 is LNHDA and CDR2 SQIVND (reference sequence). CDR3 length: 16 residues. The CDR3 DNA reads as TGTGCCAGTAGTACCTCGTCGGCCAGGATGAACACTGAAGCTTTCTTT. Its protein product is CASSTSSARMNTEAFF. Full variable domain (rest looked up from reference TRBV19 and TRBJ1-1): DGGITQSPKYLFRKEGQNVTLSCEQNLNHDAMYWYRQDPGQGLRLIYYSQIVNDFQKGDIAEGYSVSREKKESFPLTVTSAQKNPTAFYLCASSTSSARMNTEAFFGQGTRLTVV.

V usage is TRBV5-1 and J usage is TRBJ2-3; perhaps TRBD2 as D (5 bases). Germline lookup yields CDR1 SGHRS and CDR2 YFSETQ. V was cut by 0 bases and J by 0 bases, with 11 bases left in between. The CDR3 consists of 16 residues. CDR3 loop: CASSLGRPLSTDTQYF. The DNA of the CDR3 is TGCGCCAGCAGCTTGGGGAGGCCCCTTAGCACAGATACGCAGTATTTT.

The chain has TRBV2 and TRBJ2-7, with D tentatively TRBD1 (6 bases). The CDR3 is 14 amino acids. The V gene's germline CDR1 is SNHLY and CDR2 FYNNEI. The V gene lost 6 bases and the J gene lost 0 bases, with 12 bases spanning the gap. This CDR3 reads CASRRTDDSYEQYF. In nucleotides, the CDR3 is TGTGCCAGCAGACGGACAGACGACTCCTACGAGCAGTACTTC.